The subject of this entry is one T cell receptor beta chain. The antigen it binds to is not known. Base-call qualities are not available, and no considerably larger clone is one nucleotide away. TCRbeta CDR3 regions were amplified from genomic DNA by means of the immunoSEQ Assay, a bias-controlled multiplex PCR. As for how the authors treated the data: Within the assay, amplification of reference gene primers was used to estimate how many nucleated cells each sample contained. To quantify the absolute abundance of each unique TCRbeta CDR3 rearrangement, sequence reads were collapsed and filtered. For each sample, productive Simpson clonality was calculated as the square root of Simpson's diversity index across productive rearrangements. TCRdb carries this immuneACCESS record with in-frame sequences only. Its versions omit some clonotypes, under half of them owing to an unresolved V gene in the studies checked, with the rest unexplained. The DNA gave D and trimming, while V, J and clone size come from that table. For this sample there are roughly 100,000 clones; 75% to 85% appear just once. In total, the top ten clones hold roughly 5% of the sample.

The data are from a study of blood T cell repertoires in COVID-19 (dated by TCRdb to 2018 to 2021). A note on the overall study: Samples from collaborators originated in the United States, Italy and Spain and spanned both the acute and convalescent phases of COVID-19. The prospective study material was composed of cDNA or gDNA derived from T cells, B-cell-depleted T cells, or PBMCs. Deeply sampled blood TCRbeta repertoires from subjects exposed to, actively infected with, or recovered from COVID-19 were included in the dataset. The repertoires were released in a freely available public database meant as a resource for research on the immune response to SARS-CoV-2. The samples were drawn from the first 160 participants of the ongoing ImmuneRACE study and from 950 to 1,500 subjects provided by 6 global collaborators. Sample metadata almost always included a de-identified subject ID, COVID-19 status, age in years and sex. Where available, HLA class I and class II types were obtained from metadata supplied by the sample provider rather than from assay-based typing. Overall results and qualifications from the work: Clinical and demographic metadata were provided uncurated, with the amount varying by source and participant.

Whole blood was collected in K2EDTA tubes by collaborating institutions according to the institutions' own protocols. Collaborator samples were shipped for TCRbeta analysis as frozen whole blood, isolated PBMCs, or DNA extracted from either sample type. This sequence originates from a man in his sixties with acute or convalescent COVID-19. The source material was peripheral blood.

The DNA sequence is as follows: TGTGCCAGCAGCTTGCTAGCGGGGGGCCCCTCGTCCTACGAGCAGTACTTC. Translation gives CASSLLAGGPSSYEQYF. The receptor chain draws on TRBV5-6 and TRBJ2-7; the central 11 bases match TRBD2. The germline V gene gives CDR1 as SGHDT and CDR2 as YYEEEE. The CDR3 holds 17 amino acids from the cysteine to the phenylalanine. Only CDR3 DNA remains: 51 bases, in frame from the first base. V lost 1 base and J lost 1 base, and the count of bases not matched to a germline gene is 7.